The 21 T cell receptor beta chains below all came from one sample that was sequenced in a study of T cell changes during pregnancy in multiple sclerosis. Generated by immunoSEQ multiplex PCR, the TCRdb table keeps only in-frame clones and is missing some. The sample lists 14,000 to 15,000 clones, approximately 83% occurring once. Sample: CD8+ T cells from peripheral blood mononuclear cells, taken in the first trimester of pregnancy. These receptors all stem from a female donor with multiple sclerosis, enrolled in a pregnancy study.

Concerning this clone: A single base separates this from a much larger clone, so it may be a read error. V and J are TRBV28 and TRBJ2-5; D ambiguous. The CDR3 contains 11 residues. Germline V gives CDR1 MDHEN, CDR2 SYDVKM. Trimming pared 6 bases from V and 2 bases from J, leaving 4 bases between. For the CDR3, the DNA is TGTGCCAGCAGCCCTCAAGAGACCCAGTACTTC. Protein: CASSPQETQYF. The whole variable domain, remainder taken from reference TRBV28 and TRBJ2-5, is DVKVTQSSRYLVKRTGEKVFLECVQDMDHENMFWYRQDPGLGLRLIYFSYDVKMKEKGDIPEGYSVSREKKERFSLILESASTNQTSMYLCASSPQETQYFGPGTRLLVL.

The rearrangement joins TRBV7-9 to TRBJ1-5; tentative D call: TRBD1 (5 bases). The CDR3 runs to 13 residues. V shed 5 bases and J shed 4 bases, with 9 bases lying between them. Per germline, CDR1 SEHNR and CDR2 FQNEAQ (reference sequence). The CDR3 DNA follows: TGTGCCAGCAGCCCAGGGTCTAATCAGCCCCAGCATTTT. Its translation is CASSPGSNQPQHF.

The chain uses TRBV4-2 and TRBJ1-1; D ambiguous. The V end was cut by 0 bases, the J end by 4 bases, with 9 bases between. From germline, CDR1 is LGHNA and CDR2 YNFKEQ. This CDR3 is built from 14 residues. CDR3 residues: CASSQDVAATEAFF. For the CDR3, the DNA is TGTGCCAGCAGCCAAGATGTGGCTGCCACTGAAGCTTTCTTT.

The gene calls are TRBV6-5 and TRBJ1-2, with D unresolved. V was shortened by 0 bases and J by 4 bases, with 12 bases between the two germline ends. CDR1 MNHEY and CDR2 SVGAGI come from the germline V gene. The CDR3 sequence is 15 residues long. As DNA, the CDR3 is TGTGCCAGCAGTTACTCCTACCCCTCAGGCTATGGCTACACCTTC. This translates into CASSYSYPSGYGYTF.

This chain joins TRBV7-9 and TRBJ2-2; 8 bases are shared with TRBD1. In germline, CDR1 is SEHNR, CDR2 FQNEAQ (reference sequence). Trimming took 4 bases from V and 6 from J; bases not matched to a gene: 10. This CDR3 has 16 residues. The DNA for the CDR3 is TGTGCCAGCAGCTCGCTAACAGGGGGAGACGCCGGGGAGCTGTTTTTT. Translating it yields CASSSLTGGDAGELFF.

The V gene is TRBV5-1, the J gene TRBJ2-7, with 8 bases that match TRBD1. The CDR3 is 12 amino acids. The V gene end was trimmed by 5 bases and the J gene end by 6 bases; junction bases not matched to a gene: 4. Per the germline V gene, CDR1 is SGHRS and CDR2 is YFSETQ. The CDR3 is CASSWTGPEQYF. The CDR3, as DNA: TGCGCCAGCAGTTGGACAGGGCCCGAGCAGTACTTC.

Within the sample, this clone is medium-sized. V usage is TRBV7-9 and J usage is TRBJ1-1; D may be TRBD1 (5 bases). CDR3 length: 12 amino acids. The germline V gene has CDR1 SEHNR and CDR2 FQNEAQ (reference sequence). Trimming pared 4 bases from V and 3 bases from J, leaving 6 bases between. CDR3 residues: CASSSGYTEAFF. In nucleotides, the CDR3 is TGTGCCAGCAGCTCAGGGTACACTGAAGCTTTCTTT. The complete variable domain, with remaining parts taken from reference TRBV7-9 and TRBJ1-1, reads DTGVSQNPRHKITKRGQNVTFRCDPISEHNRLYWYRQTLGQGPEFLTYFQNEAQLEKSRLLSDRFSAERPKGSFSTLEIQRTEQGDSAMYLCASSSGYTEAFFGQGTRLTVV.

The CDR3 here is CASSPRGMGETEAFF. The DNA for the CDR3 is TGTGCCAGCAGCCCCAGGGGGATGGGGGAGACTGAAGCTTTCTTT. The chain links TRBV7-6 to TRBJ1-1, with 7 bases that match TRBD1. V lost 5 bases, J lost 5 bases, and 11 bases stayed unmatched. This CDR3 is built from 15 residues. Germline V CDR1 and CDR2: SGHVS, FNYEAQ.

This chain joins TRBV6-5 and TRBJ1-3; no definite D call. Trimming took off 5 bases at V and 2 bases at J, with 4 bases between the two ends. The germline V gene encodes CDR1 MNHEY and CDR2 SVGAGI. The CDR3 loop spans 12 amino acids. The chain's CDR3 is CASSQTGNTIYF. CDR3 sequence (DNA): TGTGCCAGCAGTCAGACTGGAAACACCATATATTTT.

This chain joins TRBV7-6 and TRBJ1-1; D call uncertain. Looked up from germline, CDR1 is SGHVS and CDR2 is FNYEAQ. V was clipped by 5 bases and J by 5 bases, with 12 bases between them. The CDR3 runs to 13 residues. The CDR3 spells CASSPGIRTEAFF. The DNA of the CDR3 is TGTGCCAGCAGCCCCGGGATCAGGACTGAAGCTTTCTTT.

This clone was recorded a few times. The CDR3 bases are TGTGCCAGTAGTATTACCGGCGGTCCCACTGAAGCTTTCTTT. Translation: CASSITGGPTEAFF. This chain connects TRBV19 to TRBJ1-1; no clear D. Germline lookup yields CDR1 LNHDA and CDR2 SQIVND (reference sequence). The CDR3 has 14 amino acids. V was trimmed by 3 bases and J by 4 bases, leaving 12 bases between them.

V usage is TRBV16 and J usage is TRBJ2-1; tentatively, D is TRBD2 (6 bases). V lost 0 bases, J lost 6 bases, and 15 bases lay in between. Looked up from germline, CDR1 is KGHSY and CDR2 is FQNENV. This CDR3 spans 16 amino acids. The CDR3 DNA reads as TGTGCCAGCAGCCAATCAGTACGGGGGAGTCGCAATGAGCAGTTCTTC. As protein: CASSQSVRGSRNEQFF.

The CDR3 bases are TGTGCCAGCAGCGACGAGACAGGGGAAAACATTCAGTACTTC. Translating gives CASSDETGENIQYF. The V call is TRBV9, the J call TRBJ2-4, with TRBD1 matching 8 bases. V lost 3 bases and J lost 5; bases outside the gene matches: 4. This CDR3 has 14 residues. Germline CDR1 and CDR2: SGDLS and YYNGEE.

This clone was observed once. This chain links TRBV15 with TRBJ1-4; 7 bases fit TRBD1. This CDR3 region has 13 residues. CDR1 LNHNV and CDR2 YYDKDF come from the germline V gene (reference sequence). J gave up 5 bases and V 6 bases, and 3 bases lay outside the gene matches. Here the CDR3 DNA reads TGTGCCACCAGTCGACAGGGCAATGAAAAACTGTTTTTT. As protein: CATSRQGNEKLFF.

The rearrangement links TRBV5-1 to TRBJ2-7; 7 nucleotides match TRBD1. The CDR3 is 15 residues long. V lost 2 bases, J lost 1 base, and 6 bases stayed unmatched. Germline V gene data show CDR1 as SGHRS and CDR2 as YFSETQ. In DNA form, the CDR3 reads TGCGCCAGCAGCTTCAGACAGGGAAGATCCTACGAGCAGTACTTC. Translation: CASSFRQGRSYEQYF. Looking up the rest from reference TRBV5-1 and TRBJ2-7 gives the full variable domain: KAGVTQTPRYLIKTRGQQVTLSCSPISGHRSVSWYQQTPGQGLQFLFEYFSETQRNKGNFPGRFSGRQFSNSRSEMNVSTLELGDSALYLCASSFRQGRSYEQYFGPGTRLTVT.

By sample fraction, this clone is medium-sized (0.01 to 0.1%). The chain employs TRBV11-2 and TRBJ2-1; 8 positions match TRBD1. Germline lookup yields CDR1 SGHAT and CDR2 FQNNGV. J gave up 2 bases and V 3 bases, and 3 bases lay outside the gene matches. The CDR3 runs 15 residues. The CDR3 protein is CASSLRTGTYNEQFF. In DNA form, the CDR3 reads TGTGCCAGCAGCTTGCGGACAGGGACCTACAATGAGCAGTTCTTC.

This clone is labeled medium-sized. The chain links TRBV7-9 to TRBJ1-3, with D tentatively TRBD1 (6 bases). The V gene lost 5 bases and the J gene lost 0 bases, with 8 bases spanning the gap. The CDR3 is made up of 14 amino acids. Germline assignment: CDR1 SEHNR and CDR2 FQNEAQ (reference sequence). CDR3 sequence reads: CASSHRVSGNTIYF. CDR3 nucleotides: TGTGCCAGCAGCCACAGGGTCTCTGGAAACACCATATATTTT.

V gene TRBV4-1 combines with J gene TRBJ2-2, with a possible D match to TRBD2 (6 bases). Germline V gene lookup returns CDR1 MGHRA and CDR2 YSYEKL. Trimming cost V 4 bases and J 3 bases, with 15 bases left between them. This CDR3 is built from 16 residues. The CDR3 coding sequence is TGCGCCAGCAGCCTAGAACTCGGAGGGTACACCGGGGAGCTGTTTTTT. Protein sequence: CASSLELGGYTGELFF.

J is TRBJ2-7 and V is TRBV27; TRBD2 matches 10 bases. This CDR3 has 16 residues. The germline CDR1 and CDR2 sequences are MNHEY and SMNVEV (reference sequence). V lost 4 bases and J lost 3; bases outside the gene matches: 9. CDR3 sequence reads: CASSSPGTSVVYEQYF. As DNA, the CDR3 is TGTGCCAGCAGTTCCCCCGGGACTAGCGTAGTCTACGAGCAGTACTTC.

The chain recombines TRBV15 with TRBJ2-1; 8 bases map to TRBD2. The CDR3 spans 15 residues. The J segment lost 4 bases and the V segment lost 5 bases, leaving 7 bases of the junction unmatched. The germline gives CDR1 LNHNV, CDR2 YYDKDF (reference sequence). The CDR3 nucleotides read TGTGCCACCAGCCTTCGCGGGGGGCCATACAATGAGCAGTTCTTC. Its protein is CATSLRGGPYNEQFF. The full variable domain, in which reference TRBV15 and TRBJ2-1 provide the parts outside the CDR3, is DAMVIQNPRYQVTQFGKPVTLSCSQTLNHNVMYWYQQKSSQAPKLLFHYYDKDFNNEADTPDNFQSRRPNTSFCFLDIRSPGLGDTAMYLCATSLRGGPYNEQFFGPGTRLTVL.

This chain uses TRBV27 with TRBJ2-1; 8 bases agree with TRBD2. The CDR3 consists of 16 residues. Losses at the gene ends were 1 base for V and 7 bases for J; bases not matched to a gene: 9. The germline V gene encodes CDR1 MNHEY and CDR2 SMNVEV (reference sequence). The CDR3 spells CASSLWGTPGGNEQFF. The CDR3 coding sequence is TGTGCCAGCAGTTTATGGGGGACACCGGGAGGGAATGAGCAGTTCTTC.